Reported below is one T cell receptor (beta chain). The antigen it recognizes is unknown. Base qualities are not recorded, but no much larger clone differs from it by a single base. Moderately to severely active disease, a Clinical Activity Score of at least 3, a NOSPECS grade of at least 4, and a duration under 3 months were present in ophthalmopathy patients. Patients with uncontrolled infections, other autoimmune diseases, pregnancy or lactation were excluded. Diagnoses relied on clinical symptoms, serum thyroxine and TRAb, thyroid ultrasound and orbital computed tomography. Ficoll-Paque density gradient centrifugation was used to isolate PBMCs from about 9 ml of fresh peripheral blood. Total RNA was extracted with Trizol reagent, and quality was checked on an Agilent 2100 Bioanalyzer. This record comes from a study of T cells in Graves' hyperthyroidism and ophthalmopathy (dated by TCRdb to about 2019). About the investigation overall: Peripheral blood was sampled at the time of initial diagnosis, prior to any treatment. TCR V-J signatures able to tell the groups apart were searched for in a discovery cohort of 90 to 100 patients, of whom more than 40 had Graves' ophthalmopathy and around 58 had stable Graves' hyperthyroidism. Whether ophthalmopathy could be predicted prospectively was tested in an independent validation cohort made up of about 18 hyperthyroidism patients plus 17 patients who later progressed to ophthalmopathy. The 100 discovery patients were divided at random into training and test sets in a 7:3 ratio. The study also compared thyroid tissue and blood T-cell repertoires from more than five Graves' hyperthyroidism patients. Once sampling was done, hyperthyroidism patients were given methimazole at a starting dose of 30 mg daily, whereas ophthalmopathy patients were given high-dose intravenous methylprednisolone. The paper describes TCR Vbeta CDR3 sequencing of some 130 peripheral blood samples, made up of fewer than 50 ophthalmopathy patients, more than 70 hyperthyroidism patients and some 17 progressor patients.

Points the paper makes about the study in general: Sample size was not statistically predetermined, and investigators were not blinded to group allocation. A 13 V-J signature model separated ophthalmopathy from stable hyperthyroidism, with approximately 87% sensitivity and just under 84% specificity in cross-validation and 80%/75% in testing. In validation, the model predicted progression to ophthalmopathy a median of 6.5 months before onset, with over 60% sensitivity and 72.22% specificity. Most expanded thyroid clonotypes (frequency above 0.001) were also found in blood, which suggests that blood repertoires may mirror thyroid immune responses.

TCR beta CDR3 regions were amplified from RNA transcripts. For the first round of RT-PCR on the TCR CDR3, the HTBI primer set was used together with the Qiagen OneStep RT-PCR kit. Libraries were constructed in a second round of multiplex PCR, after which size selection and purification were carried out. Libraries were sequenced paired-end with 100 bp reads on an Illumina HiSeq2000. As for how the authors treated the data: SOAPnuke was used to process the raw data, removing reads that contained adapters or uncalled bases, had a mean Phred below 15, or lacked an exact match to the constant primer or identifier. COPE v1.2.5 was used to merge the high-quality paired reads, and each unique nucleotide sequence was defined as a clonotype. MiTCR v1.1 was used to align clonotypes to the IMGT TRBV, TRBD and TRBJ reference segments. Only V-J combinations with frequency above 0.0001, covering about 99% of repertoires, were analysed. A TCS score was defined as the ratio between F50 (clonal expansion) and ExV (chaos), using BLOSUM62-based TCRdist between CDR3 peptides within each V-J. Welch's t-statistics and random forest reduced 514 V-J features to about 12, which were used in a naive Bayes classifier (R e1071). In-frame beta chains were kept once TCRdb had trimmed the public reads at Q25 with fastp and called clones with MiXCR. Duplicate CDR3 protein sequences are folded into a single record with the most common DNA and genes. In this record, the V and J calls reflect TCRdb's handling and not the investigators' own analysis. Here the sample has 550,000 to 600,000 distinct CDR3 sequences; 14% occur a single time. The ten top clones hold less than 9% of the sample.

The germline V gene (reference sequence) specifies DFQATT as CDR1 and SNEGSKA as CDR2. The CDR3 runs 17 residues from the cysteine to the phenylalanine. This entry keeps only the CDR3 DNA: 51 bases, framed from base 1. V trim: 0 bases; J trim: 6 bases; unmatched bases: 7. This receptor was obtained from a woman aged 18-29 years with Graves' ophthalmopathy. The specimen was blood. The chain was built from TRBV20-1 and TRBJ2-1; 14 middle bases align to TRBD2. In nucleotide form, the sequence is TGCAGTGCTAGAGATGAGCGGACTAGCGGGAGGATCAATGAGCAGTTCTTC. This is translated as CSARDERTSGRINEQFF.